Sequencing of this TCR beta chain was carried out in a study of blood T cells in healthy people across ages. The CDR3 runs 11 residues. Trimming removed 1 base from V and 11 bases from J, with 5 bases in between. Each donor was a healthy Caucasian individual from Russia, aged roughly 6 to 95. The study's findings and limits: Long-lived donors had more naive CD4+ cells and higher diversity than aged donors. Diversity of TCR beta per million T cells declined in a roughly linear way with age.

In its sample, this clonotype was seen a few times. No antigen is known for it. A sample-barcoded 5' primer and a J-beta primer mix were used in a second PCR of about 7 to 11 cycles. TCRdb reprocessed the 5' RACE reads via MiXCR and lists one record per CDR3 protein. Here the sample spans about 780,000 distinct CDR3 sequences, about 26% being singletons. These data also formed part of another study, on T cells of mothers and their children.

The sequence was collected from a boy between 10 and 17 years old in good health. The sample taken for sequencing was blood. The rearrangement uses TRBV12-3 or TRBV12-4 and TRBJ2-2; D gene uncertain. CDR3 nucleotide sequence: TGTGCCAGCAGTTTAGACAGCGAGCTGTTTTTT. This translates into CASSLDSELFF.